The next 2 T cell receptor beta chains were all read from a single sample in a study of memory CD4+ T cells and cytomegalovirus serostatus. Single viable CD3+CD4+CD8-CD45RO+ cells were sorted as the memory CD4+ T cells. Clones were read by immunoSEQ multiplex PCR, and TCRdb kept only the in-frame ones, dropping some. The sample has about 57,000 clones, around 85% seen once. Sequencing was done on a sample of memory CD4+ T cells from blood. These receptors came from an adult in good health and CMV-seronegative.

The CDR3 protein is CASSFATGGPHSGNTIYF. In DNA, the CDR3 is TGCGCCAGCAGCTTCGCGACAGGGGGCCCACACTCTGGAAACACCATATATTTT. The J gene is TRBJ1-3, the V gene TRBV5-1, with 10 bases aligning to TRBD1. With V trimmed by 2 bases and J by 0 bases, 8 bases remained unmatched. The CDR3 has 18 amino acids. CDR1 is SGHRS, CDR2 YFSETQ, per germline.

This clone was observed a single time. V and J are TRBV7-2 and TRBJ2-7; D not certain. Germline CDR1 is SGHTA and CDR2 is FQGNSA. Trimming stripped 2 bases from V and 3 bases from J, with 14 bases between. This CDR3 comprises 15 residues. CDR3 nucleotides: TGTGCCAGCAGCTTACAAGCTACCGAGAGCTACGAGCAGTACTTC. It yields the protein CASSLQATESYEQYF.